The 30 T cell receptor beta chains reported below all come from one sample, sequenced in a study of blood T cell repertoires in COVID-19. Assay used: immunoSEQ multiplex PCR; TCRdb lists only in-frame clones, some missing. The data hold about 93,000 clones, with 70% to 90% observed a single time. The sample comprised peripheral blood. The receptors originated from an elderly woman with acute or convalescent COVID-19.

The CDR3 DNA follows: TGTGCCAGCAGCAGGACAGGGGAAAATGAAAAACTGTTTTTT. As protein: CASSRTGENEKLFF. This chain links TRBV6-5 with TRBJ1-4; 9 nucleotides agree with TRBD1. Trimming took 6 bases from V and 5 from J; bases not matched to a gene: 4. Germline CDR1 MNHEY, CDR2 SVGAGI. CDR3 length: 14 residues.

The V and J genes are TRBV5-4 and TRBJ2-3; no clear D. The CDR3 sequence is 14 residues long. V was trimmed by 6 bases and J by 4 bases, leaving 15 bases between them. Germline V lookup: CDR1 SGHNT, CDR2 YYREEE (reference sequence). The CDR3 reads CASTDPRSADTQYF. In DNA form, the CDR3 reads TGTGCCAGCACCGATCCCCGCAGCGCAGATACGCAGTATTTT.

The CDR3 coding sequence is TGTGCCAGCAGCCCCGGGTGGGACATCTCCTACGAGCAGTACTTC. It encodes CASSPGWDISYEQYF. The chain links TRBV6-5 to TRBJ2-7; D may be TRBD1 (6 bases). CDR1 is MNHEY and CDR2 is SVGAGI in the germline V gene. This CDR3 has 15 residues. Deletions cut 6 bases from V and 0 bases from J, with 15 bases between.

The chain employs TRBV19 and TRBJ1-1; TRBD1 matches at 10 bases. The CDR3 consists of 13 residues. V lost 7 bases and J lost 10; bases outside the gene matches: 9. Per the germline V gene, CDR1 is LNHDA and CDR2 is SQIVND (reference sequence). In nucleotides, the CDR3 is TGTGCCAGTACCCCCCTCGGACAGGGGGGAGCTTTCTTT. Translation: CASTPLGQGGAFF.

This chain's CDR3 is CASSPDMIYNEQFF. CDR3 coding DNA: TGCGCCAGCAGCCCCGACATGATTTACAATGAGCAGTTCTTC. The rearrangement joins TRBV5-1 to TRBJ2-1; no definite D call. Looked up from germline, CDR1 is SGHRS and CDR2 is YFSETQ. Trimming stripped 4 bases from V and 4 bases from J, with 12 bases between. This CDR3 is built from 14 residues.

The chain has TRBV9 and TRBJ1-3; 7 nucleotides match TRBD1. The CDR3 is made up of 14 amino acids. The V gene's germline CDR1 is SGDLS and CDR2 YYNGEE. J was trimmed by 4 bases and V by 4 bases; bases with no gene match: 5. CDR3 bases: TGTGCCAGCAGCCCACGGGACAGCGGAAACACCATATATTTT. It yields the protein CASSPRDSGNTIYF.

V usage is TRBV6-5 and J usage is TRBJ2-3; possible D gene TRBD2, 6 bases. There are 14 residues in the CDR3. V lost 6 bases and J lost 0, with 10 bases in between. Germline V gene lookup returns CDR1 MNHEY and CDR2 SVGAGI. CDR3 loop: CASRRTSSTDTQYF. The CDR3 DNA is TGTGCCAGCAGGAGAACTAGCAGCACAGATACGCAGTATTTT.

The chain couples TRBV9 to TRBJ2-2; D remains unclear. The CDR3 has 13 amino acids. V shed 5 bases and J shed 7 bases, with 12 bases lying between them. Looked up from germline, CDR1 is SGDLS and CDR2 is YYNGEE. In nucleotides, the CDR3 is TGTGCCAGCAGTACTCTATCGAGCGGGGAGCTGTTTTTT. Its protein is CASSTLSSGELFF.

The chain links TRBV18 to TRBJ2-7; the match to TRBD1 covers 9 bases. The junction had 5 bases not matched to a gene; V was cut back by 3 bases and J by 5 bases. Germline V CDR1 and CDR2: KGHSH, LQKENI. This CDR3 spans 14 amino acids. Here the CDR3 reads CASSPTGGSDEQYF. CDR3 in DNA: TGTGCCAGCTCACCTACAGGGGGCTCAGACGAGCAGTACTTC.

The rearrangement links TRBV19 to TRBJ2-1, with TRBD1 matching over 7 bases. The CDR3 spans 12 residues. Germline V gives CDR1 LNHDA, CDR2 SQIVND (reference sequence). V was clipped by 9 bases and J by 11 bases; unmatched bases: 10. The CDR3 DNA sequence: TGTGCCAGCAATCCTAAGACAGGGAAGCAGTTCTTC. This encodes CASNPKTGKQFF.

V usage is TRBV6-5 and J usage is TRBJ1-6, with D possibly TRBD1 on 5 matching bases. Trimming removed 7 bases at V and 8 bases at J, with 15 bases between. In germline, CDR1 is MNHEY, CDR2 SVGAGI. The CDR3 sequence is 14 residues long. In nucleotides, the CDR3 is TGTGCCAGCAAGTCCGACAGTCTTTATTCACCCCTCCACTTT. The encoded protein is CASKSDSLYSPLHF.

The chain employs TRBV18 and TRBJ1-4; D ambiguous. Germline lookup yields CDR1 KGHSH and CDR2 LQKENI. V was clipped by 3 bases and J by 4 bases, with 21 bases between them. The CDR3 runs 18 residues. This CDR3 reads CASSPRGLIRTNNEKLFF. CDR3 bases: TGTGCCAGCTCACCCCGGGGTCTCATCCGTACCAATAATGAAAAACTGTTTTTT.

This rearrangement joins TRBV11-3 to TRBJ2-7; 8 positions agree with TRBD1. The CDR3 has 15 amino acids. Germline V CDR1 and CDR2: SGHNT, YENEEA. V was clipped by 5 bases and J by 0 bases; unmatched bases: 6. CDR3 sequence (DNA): TGTGCCAGCAGCAAATGGACAGGGCCCTCCTACGAGCAGTACTTC. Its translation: CASSKWTGPSYEQYF.

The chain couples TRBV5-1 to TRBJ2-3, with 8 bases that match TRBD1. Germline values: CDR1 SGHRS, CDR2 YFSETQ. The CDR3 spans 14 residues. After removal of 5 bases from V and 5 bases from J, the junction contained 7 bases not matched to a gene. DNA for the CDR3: TGCGCCAGCAGTGGGGGACAGGCTGTAGATACGCAGTATTTT. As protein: CASSGGQAVDTQYF. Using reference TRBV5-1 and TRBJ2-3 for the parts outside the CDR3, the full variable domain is KAGVTQTPRYLIKTRGQQVTLSCSPISGHRSVSWYQQTPGQGLQFLFEYFSETQRNKGNFPGRFSGRQFSNSRSEMNVSTLELGDSALYLCASSGGQAVDTQYFGPGTRLTVL.

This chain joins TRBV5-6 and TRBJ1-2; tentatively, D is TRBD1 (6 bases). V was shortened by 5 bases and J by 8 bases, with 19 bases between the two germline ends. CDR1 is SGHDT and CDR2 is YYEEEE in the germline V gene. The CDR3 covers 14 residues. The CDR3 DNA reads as TGTGCCAGCAGTCCGCTCAGGGGATGGAAGGGCTACACCTTC. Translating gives CASSPLRGWKGYTF.

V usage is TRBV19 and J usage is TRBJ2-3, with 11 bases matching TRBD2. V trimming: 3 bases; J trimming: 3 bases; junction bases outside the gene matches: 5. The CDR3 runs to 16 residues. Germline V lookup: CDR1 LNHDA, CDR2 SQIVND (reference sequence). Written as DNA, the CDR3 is TGTGCCAGTAGTATCGATAGCGGGGGGGAAACAGATACGCAGTATTTT. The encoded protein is CASSIDSGGETDTQYF.

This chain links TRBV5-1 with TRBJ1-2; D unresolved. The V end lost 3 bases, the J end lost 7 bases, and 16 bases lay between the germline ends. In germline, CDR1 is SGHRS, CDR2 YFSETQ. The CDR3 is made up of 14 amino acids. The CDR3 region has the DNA TGCGCCAGCAGCTCCTCCGCGGGTGAGGGTGGCTACACCTTC. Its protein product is CASSSSAGEGGYTF.

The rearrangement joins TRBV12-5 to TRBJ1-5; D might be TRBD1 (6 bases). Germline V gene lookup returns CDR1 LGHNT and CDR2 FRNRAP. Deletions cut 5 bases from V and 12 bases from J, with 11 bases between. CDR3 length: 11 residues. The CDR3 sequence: CASGGTGHQHF. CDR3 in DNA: TGTGCTAGTGGTGGAACAGGGCACCAGCATTTT.

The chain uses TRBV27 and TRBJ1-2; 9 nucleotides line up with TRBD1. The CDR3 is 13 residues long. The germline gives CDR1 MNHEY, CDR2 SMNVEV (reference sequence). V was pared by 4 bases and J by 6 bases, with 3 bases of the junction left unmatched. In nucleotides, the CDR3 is TGTGCCAGCAGTTGGGGGACAGGGAATGGCTACACCTTC. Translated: CASSWGTGNGYTF.

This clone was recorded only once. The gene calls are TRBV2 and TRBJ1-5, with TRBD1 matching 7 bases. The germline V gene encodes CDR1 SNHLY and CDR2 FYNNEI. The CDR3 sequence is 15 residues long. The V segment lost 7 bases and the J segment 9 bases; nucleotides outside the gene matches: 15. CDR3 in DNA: TGTGCCAGCACCAAAGATTGGGCAGGGGGGAGGCCCCAGCATTTT. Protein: CASTKDWAGGRPQHF.

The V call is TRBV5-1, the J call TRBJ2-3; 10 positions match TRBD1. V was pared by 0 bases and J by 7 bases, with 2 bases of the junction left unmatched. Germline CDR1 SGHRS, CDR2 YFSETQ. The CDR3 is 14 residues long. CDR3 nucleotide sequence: TGCGCCAGCAGCTTGGGACAGGGGGCGCATACGCAGTATTTT. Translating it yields CASSLGQGAHTQYF.

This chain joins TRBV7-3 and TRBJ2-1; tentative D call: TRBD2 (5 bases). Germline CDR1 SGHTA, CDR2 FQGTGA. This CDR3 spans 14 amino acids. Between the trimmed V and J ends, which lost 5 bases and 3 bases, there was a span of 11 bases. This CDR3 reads CASSPNAGYNEQFF. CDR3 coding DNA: TGTGCCAGCAGCCCCAATGCGGGCTACAATGAGCAGTTCTTC.

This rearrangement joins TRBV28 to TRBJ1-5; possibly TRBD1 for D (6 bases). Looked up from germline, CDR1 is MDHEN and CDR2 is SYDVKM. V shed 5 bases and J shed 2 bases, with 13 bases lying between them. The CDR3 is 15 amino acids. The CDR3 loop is CASSPGTLGNQPQHF. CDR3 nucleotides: TGTGCCAGCAGTCCCGGGACACTCGGCAATCAGCCCCAGCATTTT.

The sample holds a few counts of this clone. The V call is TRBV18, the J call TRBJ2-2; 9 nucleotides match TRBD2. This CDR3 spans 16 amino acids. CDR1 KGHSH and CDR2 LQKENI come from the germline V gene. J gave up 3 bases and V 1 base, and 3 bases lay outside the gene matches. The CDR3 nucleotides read TGTGCCAGCTCACCACTACTAGCGGGCTACACCGGGGAGCTGTTTTTT. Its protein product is CASSPLLAGYTGELFF. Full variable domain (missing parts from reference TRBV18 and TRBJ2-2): NAGVMQNPRHLVRRRGQEARLRCSPMKGHSHVYWYRQLPEEGLKFMVYLQKENIIDESGMPKERFSAEFPKEGPSILRIQQVVRGDSAAYFCASSPLLAGYTGELFFGEGSRLTVL.

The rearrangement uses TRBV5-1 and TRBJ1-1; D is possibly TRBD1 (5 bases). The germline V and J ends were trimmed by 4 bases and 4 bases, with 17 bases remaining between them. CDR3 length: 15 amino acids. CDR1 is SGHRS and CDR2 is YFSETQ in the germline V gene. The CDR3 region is CASSPGQTQGTEAFF. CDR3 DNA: TGCGCCAGCAGCCCCGGACAAACCCAGGGCACTGAAGCTTTCTTT.

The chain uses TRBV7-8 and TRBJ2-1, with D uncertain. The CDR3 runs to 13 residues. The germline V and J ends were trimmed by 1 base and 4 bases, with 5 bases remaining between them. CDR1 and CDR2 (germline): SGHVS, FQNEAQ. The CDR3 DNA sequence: TGTGCCAGCAGCTTAGGTCCATACAATGAGCAGTTCTTC. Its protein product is CASSLGPYNEQFF.

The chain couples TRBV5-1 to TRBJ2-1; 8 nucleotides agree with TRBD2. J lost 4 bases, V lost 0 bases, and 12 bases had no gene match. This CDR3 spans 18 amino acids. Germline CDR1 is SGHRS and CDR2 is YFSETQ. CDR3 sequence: CASSLAIGGAPEYNEQFF. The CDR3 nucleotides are TGCGCCAGCAGCTTGGCCATCGGGGGGGCCCCGGAGTACAATGAGCAGTTCTTC.

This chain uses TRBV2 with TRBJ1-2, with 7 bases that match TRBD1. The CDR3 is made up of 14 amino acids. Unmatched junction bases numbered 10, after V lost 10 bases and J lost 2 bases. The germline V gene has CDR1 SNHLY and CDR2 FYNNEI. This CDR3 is CAIYGPGGNYGYTF. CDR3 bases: TGTGCCATATATGGACCAGGGGGAAACTATGGCTACACCTTC. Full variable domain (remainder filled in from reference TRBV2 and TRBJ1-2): EPEVTQTPSHQVTQMGQEVILRCVPISNHLYFYWYRQILGQKVEFLVSFYNNEISEKSEIFDDQFSVERPDGSNFTLKIRSTKLEDSAMYFCAIYGPGGNYGYTFGSGTRLTVV.

CDR3 DNA sequence: TGTGCCAGCAGCAAGACAGGGGGTAACAATCAGCCCCAGCATTTT. Encoded protein: CASSKTGGNNQPQHF. J is TRBJ1-5 and V is TRBV11-2, with 9 bases identical to TRBD1. This CDR3 has 15 residues. The V and J ends lost 5 bases and 3 bases, in that order; junction bases with no gene match: 5. Germline V gene sequence: CDR1 SGHAT, CDR2 FQNNGV.

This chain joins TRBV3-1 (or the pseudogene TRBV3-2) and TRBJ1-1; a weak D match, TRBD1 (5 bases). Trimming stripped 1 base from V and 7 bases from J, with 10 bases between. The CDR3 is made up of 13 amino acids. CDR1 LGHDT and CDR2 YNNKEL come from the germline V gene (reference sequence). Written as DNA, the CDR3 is TGTGCCAGCAGCCAAGGACAGTATAATGAAGCTTTCTTT. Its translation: CASSQGQYNEAFF.